This T cell receptor beta chain was sequenced in a study of blood T cell repertoires in COVID-19. With 6 bases removed from V and 7 bases from J, the gap between germline ends came to 13 bases. Germline CDR1 is MNHEY and CDR2 is SVGAGI. This CDR3 has 13 amino acids. Assay used: immunoSEQ multiplex PCR; TCRdb lists only in-frame clones, some missing. The table shows around 60,000 clones, with around 77% occurring only once. This clonotype was obtained from a man aged 80 or over with active or convalescent COVID-19. Sequences were obtained from peripheral blood. The gene calls are TRBV6-5 and TRBJ1-5; D gene ambiguous. This chain's CDR3 is CASSALSQQPQHF. The CDR3 coding sequence is TGTGCCAGCAGCGCTTTGTCACAGCAGCCCCAGCATTTT.